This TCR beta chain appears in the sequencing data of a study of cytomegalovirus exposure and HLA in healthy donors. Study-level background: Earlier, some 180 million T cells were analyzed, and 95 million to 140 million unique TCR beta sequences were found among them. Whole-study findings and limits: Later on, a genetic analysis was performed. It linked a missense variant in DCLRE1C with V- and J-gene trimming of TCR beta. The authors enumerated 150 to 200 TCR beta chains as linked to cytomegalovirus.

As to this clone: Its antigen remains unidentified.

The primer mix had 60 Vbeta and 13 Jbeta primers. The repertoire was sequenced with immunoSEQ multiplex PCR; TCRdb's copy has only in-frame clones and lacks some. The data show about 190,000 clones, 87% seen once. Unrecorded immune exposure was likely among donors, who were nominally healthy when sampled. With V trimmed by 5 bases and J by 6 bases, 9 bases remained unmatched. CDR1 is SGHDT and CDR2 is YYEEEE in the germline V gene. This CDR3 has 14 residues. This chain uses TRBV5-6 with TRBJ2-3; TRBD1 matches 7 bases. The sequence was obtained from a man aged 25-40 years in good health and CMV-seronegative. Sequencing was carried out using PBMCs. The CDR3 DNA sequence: TGTGCCAGCAGACGGACAGGTTTCGTGGATACGCAGTATTTT. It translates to CASRRTGFVDTQYF.